This entry lists 23 T cell receptor beta chains sequenced from one sample in a study of T-cell memory formation after mild COVID-19. TCRdb reprocessed the 5' RACE reads with MiXCR, giving one entry per CDR3 protein. The sample has 350,000 to 450,000 distinct CDR3 sequences, 20% to 25% seen once. Sequenced: PBMCs or a T cell subset sorted from them (not recorded which). The receptor source for this set is an adult woman who had mild COVID-19 (a few samples of this study predate the infection). Cell type and time point are not known.

V and J are TRBV4-1 and TRBJ2-1; possible D gene TRBD1, 6 bases. CDR1 is MGHRA, CDR2 YSYEKL, per germline. Between the trimmed V and J ends, which lost 0 bases and 4 bases, there was a span of 10 bases. The CDR3 sequence is 15 residues long. The CDR3 sequence is CASSQDWDIYNEQFF. The CDR3 nucleotides are TGCGCCAGCAGCCAAGATTGGGACATATACAATGAGCAGTTCTTC.

Only a few counts were recorded for this clonotype. The genes are TRBV12-3 or TRBV12-4 and TRBJ2-5, with 8 bases fitting TRBD2. The V gene end was trimmed by 1 base and the J gene end by 0 bases; junction bases not matched to a gene: 4. CDR3 length: 16 amino acids. In DNA, the CDR3 is TGTGCCAGCAGTTTAGGACTAGCGTCGAACCAAGAGACCCAGTACTTC. Its translation: CASSLGLASNQETQYF.

This clonotype has only a few counts. The chain couples TRBV10-3 to TRBJ1-1, with D possibly being TRBD1 (6 bases). Per the germline V gene, CDR1 is ENHRY and CDR2 is SYGVKD. The CDR3 extends over 12 amino acids. V was pared by 10 bases and J by 6 bases, with 15 bases between. The CDR3 loop reads CATSGTGPEAFF. Written as DNA, the CDR3 is TGTGCCACTAGCGGAACAGGGCCTGAAGCTTTCTTT.

The chain employs TRBV7-9 and TRBJ1-6, with no clear D. CDR1 and CDR2 from the germline V gene are SEHNR and FQNEAQ (reference sequence). Trimming stripped 2 bases from V and 10 bases from J, with 9 bases between. The CDR3 length is 13 residues. CDR3 amino acids: CASSLSPQSPLHF. DNA for the CDR3: TGTGCCAGCAGCTTAAGCCCGCAATCACCCCTCCACTTT.

This clonotype came up a few times. V and J are TRBV6-5 and TRBJ2-7; D not resolved. The CDR3 consists of 14 residues. V was shortened by 6 bases and J by 3 bases, with 15 bases between the two germline ends. CDR1 and CDR2 (germline): MNHEY, SVGAGI. The CDR3 DNA follows: TGTGCCAGCAGCTTCCAGGATTCCCTCTACGAGCAGTACTTC. This sequence encodes CASSFQDSLYEQYF.

This chain uses TRBV7-9 with TRBJ2-5; no definite D call. This CDR3 spans 16 amino acids. Trimming took 1 base from V and 2 from J, leaving 14 bases between them. CDR1 is SEHNR, CDR2 FQNEAQ, per germline (reference sequence). The CDR3 loop is CASSLGGRVGQETQYF. In DNA, the CDR3 is TGTGCCAGCAGCTTAGGGGGAAGGGTCGGGCAAGAGACCCAGTACTTC.

The CDR3 region has the DNA TGCAGCGCTGGGAGGGGGCAGGACTATGGCTACACCTTC. Its translation: CSAGRGQDYGYTF. The chain is built from TRBV29-1 and TRBJ1-2, with 7 nucleotides matching TRBD1. Germline V gives CDR1 SQVTM, CDR2 ANQGSEA. CDR3 size: 13 residues. V lost 7 bases, J lost 3 bases, and 8 bases stayed unmatched.

The chain employs TRBV12-3 or TRBV12-4 and TRBJ2-7; D unclear. V lost 5 bases and J 6 bases, leaving 14 bases between the germline ends. The CDR3 extends over 13 amino acids. The CDR3 nucleotides read TGTGCCAGCAGTCCTTTAGGCCGAATCGAGCAGTACTTC. Residues: CASSPLGRIEQYF.

The chain combines TRBV20-1 with TRBJ1-2; D perhaps matches TRBD1 (6 bases). The CDR3 has 14 residues. The germline CDR1 and CDR2 sequences are DFQATT and SNEGSKA (reference sequence). V was clipped by 3 bases and J by 0 bases, with 11 bases between them. The CDR3 bases are TGCAGTGCTAGCACAGGGACGACTAACTATGGCTACACCTTC. Amino acid sequence: CSASTGTTNYGYTF.

The rearrangement links TRBV2 to TRBJ2-3, with D possibly TRBD1 on 6 matching bases. V was shortened by 3 bases and J by 1 base, with 17 bases between the two germline ends. CDR1 is SNHLY and CDR2 is FYNNEI in the germline V gene. The CDR3 spans 17 residues. In DNA form, the CDR3 reads TGTGCCAGCAGTGAGGGCAGGGGCGTATCCCGCACAGATACGCAGTATTTT. It encodes CASSEGRGVSRTDTQYF.

This clonotype was recorded a few times. In DNA form, the CDR3 reads TGTGCCAGCAGCGTAGATGGGACAGGGGGCGAGCAGTACTTC. It codes for CASSVDGTGGEQYF. The rearrangement joins TRBV9 to TRBJ2-7, with 11 nucleotides matching TRBD1. Germline V gene data show CDR1 as SGDLS and CDR2 as YYNGEE. CDR3 length equals 14 residues. Unmatched junction bases numbered 2, after V lost 0 bases and J lost 6 bases.

The V and J genes are TRBV10-3 and TRBJ1-2; D possibly corresponds to TRBD1 (5 bases). CDR1 is ENHRY, CDR2 SYGVKD, per germline. The CDR3 is 16 amino acids. V lost 2 bases and J lost 5, with 18 bases in between. CDR3 residues: CAISEDGGRVLYGYTF. The CDR3, as DNA: TGTGCCATCAGTGAGGACGGAGGCAGGGTGTTATATGGCTACACCTTC.

This clonotype was counted only a few times. CDR3 loop: CASSLVVGTPSLNEQFF. The CDR3 bases are TGTGCCAGCAGCTTAGTCGTCGGGACCCCGAGCCTTAATGAGCAGTTCTTC. The rearrangement uses TRBV7-7 and TRBJ2-1; the D call may be TRBD1 or TRBD2 (5 bases each). This CDR3 contains 17 residues. V lost 1 base and J 7 bases, leaving 20 bases between the germline ends. Germline lookup yields CDR1 SSHAT and CDR2 FNYEAQ (reference sequence).

The chain couples TRBV7-9 to TRBJ2-7; maybe TRBD1 (5 bases). The CDR3 extends over 17 amino acids. V was cut by 5 bases and J by 5 bases, with 25 bases left in between. Germline V gene sequence: CDR1 SEHNR, CDR2 FQNEAQ (reference sequence). The CDR3 nucleotides are TGTGCCAGCAGCCCCCCGTGGGCAGGGATTATCATGAACGAGCAGTACTTC. Protein: CASSPPWAGIIMNEQYF.

This chain joins TRBV27 and TRBJ1-1; D possibly corresponds to TRBD1 (6 bases). V shed 7 bases and J shed 5 bases, with 20 bases lying between them. The CDR3 covers 15 residues. Germline CDR1 reads MNHEY; CDR2 reads SMNVEV (reference sequence). CDR3 sequence: CASTPQFRGTTEAFF. The CDR3 DNA reads as TGTGCCAGCACCCCCCAGTTCAGGGGAACAACTGAAGCTTTCTTT.

This clonotype was counted a few times. V usage is TRBV2 and J usage is TRBJ2-3; D is ambiguous. Germline loops: CDR1 SNHLY, CDR2 FYNNEI. The CDR3 consists of 14 residues. V was cut by 2 bases and J by 6 bases, with 12 bases left in between. The CDR3 sequence: CASSEIGRVDTQYF. Here the CDR3 DNA reads TGTGCCAGCAGTGAAATCGGTAGGGTGGATACGCAGTATTTT.

This clonotype was seen more than once but under ten times. The chain joins TRBV20-1 to TRBJ2-3, with D unresolved. Germline lookup yields CDR1 DFQATT and CDR2 SNEGSKA (reference sequence). Trimming removed 4 bases from V and 0 bases from J, with 8 bases in between. The CDR3 has 13 residues. For the CDR3, the DNA is TGCAGTGCTAAGGCGATAAGCACAGATACGCAGTATTTT. Translating gives CSAKAISTDTQYF.

CDR3: CSASGQGSLTGELFF. In nucleotides, the CDR3 is TGCAGTGCTAGCGGACAGGGTTCGCTCACCGGGGAGCTGTTTTTT. V is TRBV20-1 and J is TRBJ2-2; 8 positions agree with TRBD1. The V gene end was trimmed by 3 bases and the J gene end by 4 bases; junction bases not matched to a gene: 7. Germline CDR1 DFQATT, CDR2 SNEGSKA (reference sequence). This CDR3 has 15 amino acids.

There are a few counts of this clonotype. V gene TRBV5-1 combines with J gene TRBJ2-1, with 10 bases lining up with TRBD2. V was clipped by 3 bases and J by 0 bases; unmatched bases: 6. The CDR3 is 17 residues long. Per germline, CDR1 SGHRS and CDR2 YFSETQ. This chain's CDR3 is CASSSNGLAVSYNEQFF. The CDR3 region has the DNA TGCGCCAGCAGCTCAAACGGACTAGCGGTCTCCTACAATGAGCAGTTCTTC.

This clonotype was counted only a few times. This chain joins TRBV12-3 or TRBV12-4 and TRBJ1-5, with a weak D call TRBD1 (5 bases). The CDR3 is 15 amino acids. Trimming removed 5 bases from V and 5 bases from J, with 16 bases in between. CDR3 sequence reads: CASSRGVGVDQPQHF. In DNA form, the CDR3 reads TGTGCCAGCAGTCGGGGCGTAGGGGTCGATCAGCCCCAGCATTTT.

The rearrangement uses TRBV12-3 or TRBV12-4 and TRBJ2-1; no definite D call. The germline V and J ends were trimmed by 2 bases and 7 bases, with 15 bases remaining between them. This CDR3 contains 15 residues. The CDR3 DNA is TGTGCCAGCAGTTTAACCCAATCCCATGGGAATGAGCAGTTCTTC. It encodes CASSLTQSHGNEQFF.

The genes are TRBV12-3 or TRBV12-4 and TRBJ1-5, with 7 bases fitting TRBD1. This CDR3 comprises 16 residues. With 4 bases clipped from V and 3 bases from J, the junction kept 9 bases outside the gene matches. The CDR3 here is CASSSQGGAFNQPQHF. The CDR3 region has the DNA TGTGCCAGCAGTTCTCAGGGGGGGGCCTTCAATCAGCCCCAGCATTTT.

This clonotype has at least ten counts. V and J are TRBV5-4 and TRBJ2-1; perhaps TRBD2 as D (5 bases). Germline CDR1 and CDR2: SGHNT and YYREEE (reference sequence). This CDR3 is built from 11 residues. Between the trimmed V and J ends, which lost 0 bases and 10 bases, there was a span of 5 bases. The CDR3 nucleotides read TGTGCCAGCAGCTTGGCGGGGGAGCAGTTCTTC. It codes for CASSLAGEQFF.